This record covers a single TCR beta chain. The clone's antigen remains unknown. Base qualities are not at hand, and no much larger clone is one base apart. Donors were healthy HIV-negative adults with no recently reported acute infections or vaccinations. All donors were Caucasian adults living in Nashville, Tennessee, USA. For unsorted samples, 84 million or so PBMCs were counted, and genomic DNA was extracted using the QIAamp DNA Blood Mini kit. Blood was obtained by leukapheresis, after which PBMCs were separated by Ficoll-Histopaque density gradient centrifugation and cryopreserved in liquid nitrogen vapor phase. TCR CDR3 regions were amplified from genomic DNA by multiplex PCR using the deep immunoSEQ assay. For each cell subset, the extracted genomic DNA was distributed evenly across all wells of several immunoSEQ 96-well plates, and each plate served as one replicate. For unsorted PBMC, each replicate PCR was loaded with approximately 330 ng genomic DNA, equivalent to 25,000 to 35,000 T cell genomes. Ten immunoSEQ deep assay plates were used to sequence unsorted PBMC genomic DNA. Purified libraries were measured with a Qubit 3.0 fluorometer, size-checked on a Bioanalyzer 2100, and measured again with the KAPA Library Quantification kit. Each immunoSEQ 96-well plate was sequenced on its own single-read 150-cycle Illumina NextSeq 550 flow cell. For the original study's pipeline: The immunoSEQ output contained only junctional sequences without quality scores, so filtering could not match that applied to full-length reads. To assign V/J genes and CDR3, sequences were annotated using PyIR, a Python wrapper for IgBLAST v1.9, with IMGT germline references. Reads were filtered out if the reads had weak V/J assignments (E-value above 1e-6), no CDR3, stop codons, out-of-frame junctions, or ambiguous translated residues. V3J clonotypes were defined as sequences sharing the same inferred V gene, J gene, and CDR3 amino acid sequence. To compute the percentage overlap between repertoires, the number of shared unique clonotypes was divided by the size of the smaller repertoire. RTK rarefaction, the Chao1 estimator, and Recon v2.1 estimates of unobserved clonotypes were used to assess repertoire richness. TCRdb holds this immuneACCESS table with in-frame rearrangements only. Some clones are missing; in checked studies, unresolved V genes explain under half, and the rest has no known cause. From that table come the V and J calls and clone size; the DNA was used to work out D and trimming. This sample holds hundreds of thousands of clones; 75% to 85% were observed only once. Of the sample, roughly 13% is held by the ten largest clones.

This sample was taken from a study of shared clonotypes between healthy human individuals (dated by TCRdb to 2020 to 2022). Regarding the research as a whole: The cohort included three men and a couple of women between 18 and 49 years of age. Blood TCR repertoires of a handful of healthy adults were deeply sequenced to estimate repertoire size and the extent of clonotype sharing between individuals. Libraries were prepared and TCR repertoires were sequenced by different laboratories using diverse techniques, in order to increase sequencing depth and limit assay-specific biases. Between about 0.8 and 9 billion PBMCs per donor were obtained by leukapheresis. Overall study results and their limits: Because the study included a small number of donors, the genetic and exposure-history diversity represented was limited. Only blood was sampled, and tissue TCR repertoires likely differ from those in blood. Based on pairwise subsampling, the degree of clonotype sharing among donors was expected to be affected by sequencing depth.

The receptor was derived from a woman in her 40s in good health. Some clones in this sample may be carry-over from other donors' samples. The specimen sequenced was PBMCs.

The CDR3 here reads CASSSPNQPQHF. In nucleotide form, the sequence is TGTGCCAGCAGCTCACCCAATCAGCCCCAGCATTTT. In this chain, TRBV5-5 is recombined with TRBJ1-5; the D gene cannot be named for sure. Trimming at the junction amounts to 3 bases on V and 3 bases on J, and the germline ends lie 4 bases apart. The CDR3 spans 12 residues, from the cysteine through the phenylalanine. Here the CDR3 DNA is all that survives: 36 bases in frame from base 1. CDR1 and CDR2, per the germline V gene (reference sequence), are SGHKS and YYEKEE. Supplemented by the reference TRBV5-5 and TRBJ1-5 proteins around the CDR3, the complete variable domain is DAGVTQSPTHLIKTRGQQVTLRCSPISGHKSVSWYQQVLGQGPQFIFQYYEKEERGRGNFPDRFSARQFPNYSSELNVNALLLGDSALYLCASSSPNQPQHFGDGTRLSIL.